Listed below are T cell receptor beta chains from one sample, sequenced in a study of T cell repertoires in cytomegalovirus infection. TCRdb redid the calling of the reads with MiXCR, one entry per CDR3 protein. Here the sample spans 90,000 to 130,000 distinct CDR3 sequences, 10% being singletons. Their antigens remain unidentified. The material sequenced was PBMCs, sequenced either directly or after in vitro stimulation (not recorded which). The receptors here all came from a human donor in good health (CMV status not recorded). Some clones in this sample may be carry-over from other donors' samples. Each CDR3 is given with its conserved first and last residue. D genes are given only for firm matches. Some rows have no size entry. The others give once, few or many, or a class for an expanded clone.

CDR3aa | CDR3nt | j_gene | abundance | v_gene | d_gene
CASSTGTVTYNEQFF | TGTGCCAGTAGCACCGGGACAGTTACCTACAATGAGCAGTTCTTC | TRBJ2-1 | many | TRBV19 | TRBD1
CASSYGGGSPLHF | TGTGCCAGCAGTTACGGCGGGGGTTCACCCCTCCACTTT | TRBJ1-6 | few | TRBV6-2/TRBV6-3 | .
CASSILGGYSNQPQHF | TGTGCCAGCAGTATACTAGGGGGGTATAGCAATCAGCCCCAGCATTTT | TRBJ1-5 | many | TRBV7-2 | .
CASSPPGGSGGGRKNTGELFF | TGTGCCAGCAGCCCACCGGGGGGCTCAGGGGGGGGGCGCAAGAACACCGGGGAGCTGTTTTTT | TRBJ2-2 | . | TRBV4-2 | .
CASSEGIASSNEQFF | TGTGCCAGCAGTGAGGGTATCGCCTCTTCCAATGAGCAGTTCTTC | TRBJ2-1 | few | TRBV6-4 | .
CASKDTSGSYNEQFF | TGTGCCAGTAAGGATACTAGCGGGAGCTACAATGAGCAGTTCTTC | TRBJ2-1 | . | TRBV19 | TRBD2
CASSQDPVTGWGTDTQYF | TGTGCCAGCAGCCAAGACCCCGTTACAGGATGGGGCACAGATACGCAGTATTTT | TRBJ2-3 | many | TRBV14 | .
CASSSGLGGETQYF | TGTGCCAGCAGCTCAGGACTGGGAGGGGAGACCCAGTACTTC | TRBJ2-5 | few | TRBV5-6 | TRBD2
CASSLDSAKGYTF | TGTGCCAGCAGTTTGGACAGCGCGAAGGGCTACACCTTC | TRBJ1-2 | few | TRBV12-3/TRBV12-4 | .
CASSPTGGTNTIYF | TGTGCCAGTAGTCCTACGGGGGGTACCAACACCATATATTTT | TRBJ1-3 | . | TRBV19 | .
CASSPPLMGPLPYNEQFF | TGTGCCAGCTCACCACCTTTAATGGGACCCCTTCCTTACAATGAGCAGTTCTTC | TRBJ2-1 | . | TRBV18 | .
CASSLRTGGRTEAFF | TGTGCCAGCAGCCTAAGGACAGGGGGTAGGACTGAAGCTTTCTTT | TRBJ1-1 | few | TRBV14 | TRBD1
CASSLGRARPLHF | TGTGCCAGCAGCTTAGGCAGGGCCCGTCCCCTCCACTTT | TRBJ1-6 | . | TRBV7-2 | .
CASSYSQLRNEQFF | TGTGCCAGCAGTTACTCTCAACTGAGGAATGAGCAGTTCTTC | TRBJ2-1 | many | TRBV6-2/TRBV6-3 | .
CASAPDSSGNTIYF | TGTGCTAGTGCCCCGGACAGCTCTGGAAACACCATATATTTT | TRBJ1-3 | few | TRBV12-5 | .
CASSLTLNRGWRQPQHF | TGTGCCAGCAGCTTAACCCTAAACAGGGGATGGCGACAGCCCCAGCATTTT | TRBJ1-5 | many | TRBV6-2/TRBV6-3 | TRBD1
CSAGDSTDTQYF | TGCAGTGCAGGGGACTCCACAGATACGCAGTATTTT | TRBJ2-3 | . | TRBV20-1 | .